These 26 T cell receptor beta chains share one sample of origin, sequenced in a study of PD-L1 blockade in urothelial cancer. Data came from immunoSEQ multiplex PCR; TCRdb stores just in-frame clones and leaves some out. The table lists 100,000 or so clones, roughly nine tenths of them singletons, with 0.92% in the top ten. This specimen consisted of PBMCs, obtained around atezolizumab (anti-PD-L1) treatment. These receptors came from a woman of 80 years or more with urothelial cancer.

The CDR3 DNA reads TGTGCCAGCATCCGATCGACAGGAACCGAGCAGTACTTC. This sequence encodes CASIRSTGTEQYF. J is TRBJ2-7 and V is TRBV2; D possibly corresponds to TRBD1 (6 bases). Germline values: CDR1 SNHLY, CDR2 FYNNEI. This CDR3 spans 13 amino acids. Trimming took off 7 bases at V and 6 bases at J, with 16 bases between the two ends.

This chain joins TRBV28 and TRBJ1-2, with 7 nucleotides matching TRBD1. CDR3 length equals 15 residues. Germline V lookup: CDR1 MDHEN, CDR2 SYDVKM. The junction had 9 bases not matched to a gene; V was cut back by 5 bases and J by 3 bases. The CDR3 spells CASSPIGGTDYGYTF. CDR3 DNA sequence: TGTGCCAGCAGTCCAATTGGGGGGACAGACTATGGCTACACCTTC.

The rearrangement links TRBV18 to TRBJ1-5; D might be TRBD1 (5 bases). The CDR3 runs to 14 residues. CDR1 and CDR2 (germline): KGHSH, LQKENI. V was clipped by 6 bases and J by 3 bases, with 12 bases between them. CDR3 residues: CASSPQGLNQPQHF. The CDR3 DNA follows: TGTGCCAGCTCCCCTCAGGGTCTCAATCAGCCCCAGCATTTT.

V gene TRBV15 combines with J gene TRBJ2-7; TRBD2 matches at 7 bases. The CDR3 has 15 amino acids. The trim removed 5 bases at V and 2 bases at J, leaving 9 bases unmatched. CDR1 and CDR2 from the germline V gene are LNHNV and YYDKDF (reference sequence). The CDR3 DNA reads as TGTGCCACCAGCGAGGTAGCGGGCTTCCCCTACGAGCAGTACTTC. This encodes CATSEVAGFPYEQYF.

The chain uses TRBV7-4 and TRBJ1-2, with unresolved D. This CDR3 region has 18 residues. The germline gives CDR1 SGHVT, CDR2 SQSDAQ. With 4 bases removed from V and 8 bases from J, the gap between germline ends came to 29 bases. CDR3 loop: CASSSHPTPSQARCGYTF. The CDR3 DNA sequence: TGTGCCAGCAGCTCTCACCCGACCCCTTCCCAGGCCAGGTGCGGCTACACCTTC. Complete variable domain (other parts from reference TRBV7-4 and TRBJ1-2): GAGVSQSPRYKVAKRGRDVALRCDSISGHVTLYWYRQTLGQGSEVLTYSQSDAQRDKSGRPSGRFSAERPERSVSTLKIQRTEQGDSAVYLCASSSHPTPSQARCGYTFGSGTRLTVV.

The genes are TRBV7-2 and TRBJ1-5; D is unclear. V dropped 0 bases and J dropped 7 bases, with 13 bases sitting between them. In germline, CDR1 is SGHTA, CDR2 FQGNSA. The CDR3 has 15 residues. The chain's CDR3 is CASSLAMGVGQPQHF. In nucleotides, the CDR3 is TGTGCCAGCAGCTTAGCGATGGGAGTGGGACAGCCCCAGCATTTT.

This chain uses TRBV2 with TRBJ1-2; 7 nucleotides align to TRBD1. With 7 bases clipped from V and 4 bases from J, the junction kept 6 bases outside the gene matches. CDR1 and CDR2 (germline): SNHLY, FYNNEI. The CDR3 is 13 amino acids. The CDR3 region is CASTLTGLYGYTF. In DNA form, the CDR3 reads TGTGCCAGCACCCTGACAGGGCTCTATGGCTACACCTTC.

This sequence joins TRBV5-1 and TRBJ2-2; 7 nucleotides align to TRBD1. Trimming at V came to 4 bases and at J to 2 bases, leaving 5 bases not matched to a gene. CDR3 length: 15 amino acids. Germline loops: CDR1 SGHRS, CDR2 YFSETQ. This chain's CDR3 is CASSQDRPNTGELFF. DNA of the CDR3: TGCGCCAGCAGCCAGGACAGGCCAAACACCGGGGAGCTGTTTTTT. Full variable domain (outside the CDR3, taken from reference TRBV5-1 and TRBJ2-2): KAGVTQTPRYLIKTRGQQVTLSCSPISGHRSVSWYQQTPGQGLQFLFEYFSETQRNKGNFPGRFSGRQFSNSRSEMNVSTLELGDSALYLCASSQDRPNTGELFFGEGSRLTVL.

The V gene is TRBV11-2, the J gene TRBJ2-5; 8 bases map to TRBD2. The CDR3 runs 16 residues. Per the germline V gene, CDR1 is SGHAT and CDR2 is FQNNGV. V was pared by 3 bases and J by 0 bases, with 6 bases of the junction left unmatched. CDR3 nucleotides: TGTGCCAGCAGCTTTCAGCCTAGCGGGCACCAAGAGACCCAGTACTTC. It codes for CASSFQPSGHQETQYF.

The CDR3 coding sequence is TGTGCCAGCATGACGGACACGTACCAAGAGACCCAGTACTTC. It is translated as CASMTDTYQETQYF. The V call is TRBV2, the J call TRBJ2-5, with D possibly being TRBD1 (5 bases). CDR1 is SNHLY and CDR2 is FYNNEI in the germline V gene. The CDR3 totals 14 residues. Deletions cut 7 bases from V and 0 bases from J, with 12 bases between.

The rearrangement uses TRBV6-4 and TRBJ2-7, with D maybe TRBD1 (6 bases). Trimming left V 10 bases short and J 0 bases short, with 13 bases between. CDR3 length equals 13 residues. The germline V gene has CDR1 MRHNA and CDR2 SNTAGT. The CDR3 here is CANPTGSSYEQYF. DNA for the CDR3: TGTGCCAACCCTACAGGGAGCTCCTACGAGCAGTACTTC.

The J gene is TRBJ2-1, the V gene TRBV6-4; 9 bases fit TRBD2. After removal of 4 bases from V and 0 bases from J, the junction contained 4 bases not matched to a gene. The CDR3 totals 16 residues. Germline loops: CDR1 MRHNA, CDR2 SNTAGT. The CDR3 protein is CASSVSGSGSYNEQFF. The CDR3 nucleotides are TGTGCCAGCAGTGTTAGCGGGAGTGGCTCCTACAATGAGCAGTTCTTC.

The chain links TRBV28 to TRBJ2-2; D unresolved. The CDR3 runs 12 residues. The V and J ends lost 5 bases and 4 bases respectively, with 5 bases between them. Germline V gives CDR1 MDHEN, CDR2 SYDVKM. DNA for the CDR3: TGTGCCAGCAGTCTCTTCACCGGGGAGCTGTTTTTT. Translation gives CASSLFTGELFF.

This chain links TRBV5-8 with TRBJ1-5; the D gene is possibly TRBD1 (5 bases). Germline assignment: CDR1 SGHTS and CDR2 YDEGEE. The germline V and J ends were trimmed by 1 base and 5 bases, with 10 bases remaining between them. The CDR3 length is 14 residues. In DNA, the CDR3 is TGTGCCAGCAGCTTGCAGGGCTGGGATCAGCCCCAGCATTTT. Its protein is CASSLQGWDQPQHF.

The rearrangement links TRBV7-9 to TRBJ1-1; D remains unclear. The germline gives CDR1 SEHNR, CDR2 FQNEAQ (reference sequence). Trimming took 5 bases from V and 4 from J, leaving 20 bases between them. The CDR3 loop spans 16 amino acids. The CDR3 reads CASSLSGPVSSTEAFF. The CDR3 DNA reads TGTGCCAGCAGCCTCTCCGGTCCCGTGAGTAGCACTGAAGCTTTCTTT.

The genes are TRBV12-5 and TRBJ1-1, with D possibly matching TRBD1 (5 bases). CDR1 LGHNT and CDR2 FRNRAP come from the germline V gene. This CDR3 contains 13 residues. Deletions cut 6 bases from V and 4 bases from J, with 12 bases between. As DNA, the CDR3 is TGTGCTAGTGGAACCGACAGTCTCACTGAAGCTTTCTTT. Protein: CASGTDSLTEAFF. Variable domain in full (rest from reference TRBV12-5 and TRBJ1-1): DARVTQTPRHKVTEMGQEVTMRCQPILGHNTVFWYRQTMMQGLELLAYFRNRAPLDDSGMPKDRFSAEMPDATLATLKIQPSEPRDSAVYFCASGTDSLTEAFFGQGTRLTVV.

This clone has just one count. The chain uses TRBV5-1 and TRBJ1-4, with TRBD1 as a possible D gene (5 bases). V lost 1 base, J lost 14 bases, and 15 bases lay in between. Germline CDR1 and CDR2: SGHRS and YFSETQ. The CDR3 totals 13 residues. The CDR3 here is CASSLRLRTRLFF. The CDR3 DNA reads as TGCGCCAGCAGCTTGAGGCTGCGGACAAGGCTGTTTTTT. Drawing the rest from reference TRBV5-1 and TRBJ1-4, the complete variable domain is KAGVTQTPRYLIKTRGQQVTLSCSPISGHRSVSWYQQTPGQGLQFLFEYFSETQRNKGNFPGRFSGRQFSNSRSEMNVSTLELGDSALYLCASSLRLRTRLFFGSGTQLSVL.

J is TRBJ1-2 and V is TRBV9; 8 bases line up with TRBD1. CDR1 and CDR2 from the germline V gene are SGDLS and YYNGEE. The CDR3 is 15 residues long. V shed 2 bases and J 8 bases; nucleotides not matched to a gene: 11. CDR3 in DNA: TGTGCCAGCAGCGTGTCACCGGGACAGGCTGTGGGCTACACCTTC. This codes for CASSVSPGQAVGYTF.

The V gene is TRBV7-9, the J gene TRBJ2-5; a possible D gene is TRBD1 (5 bases). The V end was cut by 0 bases, the J end by 4 bases, with 9 bases between. Germline loops: CDR1 SEHNR, CDR2 FQNEAQ (reference sequence). The CDR3 is 14 amino acids. This CDR3 reads CASSLAGVGETQYF. In nucleotides, the CDR3 is TGTGCCAGCAGCTTAGCAGGGGTGGGAGAGACCCAGTACTTC.

This clone has a handful of counts. V and J are TRBV6-6 and TRBJ2-3, with 11 bases that match TRBD2. The junction had 4 bases not matched to a gene; V was cut back by 5 bases and J by 3 bases. CDR3 size: 15 residues. The germline gives CDR1 MNHNY, CDR2 SVGAGI (reference sequence). CDR3 sequence: CASSTSGGITDTQYF. The DNA of the CDR3 is TGTGCCAGCAGTACTAGCGGGGGCATTACAGATACGCAGTATTTT.

The chain combines TRBV27 with TRBJ1-1; 8 nucleotides match TRBD1. This CDR3 spans 16 amino acids. Germline V gene sequence: CDR1 MNHEY, CDR2 SMNVEV (reference sequence). The V gene end was trimmed by 3 bases and the J gene end by 2 bases; junction bases not matched to a gene: 8. In DNA form, the CDR3 reads TGTGCCAGCAGTTTTACAGGGGGAGGTAGAAACACTGAAGCTTTCTTT. Its translation is CASSFTGGGRNTEAFF.

The chain couples TRBV27 to TRBJ2-3, with D hard to call. Trimming shortened V by 3 bases and J by 2 bases, and 12 bases separated the two germline ends. CDR3 size: 15 residues. In germline, CDR1 is MNHEY, CDR2 SMNVEV (reference sequence). The CDR3 sequence is CASSFSPGYTDTQYF. DNA of the CDR3: TGTGCCAGCAGTTTCTCCCCGGGTTACACAGATACGCAGTATTTT.

V gene TRBV18 combines with J gene TRBJ2-2; D gene unclear. Germline CDR1 KGHSH, CDR2 LQKENI. V was shortened by 4 bases and J by 5 bases, with 8 bases between the two germline ends. CDR3 size: 13 residues. CDR3 DNA sequence: TGTGCCAGCTCACTCAGTGGTACCGGGGAGCTGTTTTTT. This encodes CASSLSGTGELFF.

As to this clone: Other DNA sequences in the same sample also yield this CDR3. The genes are TRBV28 and TRBJ2-7; D call uncertain. Trimming cost V 3 bases and J 2 bases, with 8 bases left between them. Germline CDR1 reads MDHEN; CDR2 reads SYDVKM. CDR3 length equals 13 residues. This chain's CDR3 is CASSFLAPYEQYF. CDR3 nucleotides: TGTGCCAGCAGTTTTCTGGCCCCCTACGAGCAGTACTTC.

This clone occurred a few times. V usage is TRBV7-8 and J usage is TRBJ1-1; D perhaps matches TRBD1 (5 bases). Germline CDR1 and CDR2: SGHVS and FQNEAQ. V dropped 0 bases and J dropped 10 bases, with 9 bases sitting between them. The CDR3 length is 12 residues. The CDR3 bases are TGTGCCAGCAGCTTAGCGGGGCTGGGAGCTTTCTTT. This gives the protein CASSLAGLGAFF.

The V call is TRBV5-4, the J call TRBJ2-7, with D possibly TRBD2 on 7 matching bases. Per germline, CDR1 SGHNT and CDR2 YYREEE (reference sequence). The CDR3 runs 14 residues. Trimming left V 4 bases short and J 7 bases short, with 18 bases between. CDR3 sequence (DNA): TGTGCCAGCAGCCGAAAGGGGGGGGGAGGGGAGCAGTACTTC. Amino acids: CASSRKGGGGEQYF.